What follows are 4 T cell receptor beta chains derived from one specimen sequenced in a study of T-cell reconstitution after alpha-beta-depleted transplantation in children. Unique molecular identifiers were incorporated during preparation of the TCRbeta library. MiXCR, applied by TCRdb to the PCR reads, yields one record per CDR3 protein. The sample gives around 700,000 distinct CDR3 sequences, about 12% of which show up once; around 0.8% is in the top ten. Sequenced material: PBMCs, taken before TCRalphabeta/CD19-depleted stem cell transplant. These receptors came from a girl between 2 and 10 years old with congenital amegakaryocytic thrombocytopenia, due to receive a stem cell transplant.

The V call is TRBV5-1, the J call TRBJ2-7, with a tentative D call TRBD2 (5 bases). Germline assignment: CDR1 SGHRS and CDR2 YFSETQ. V gave up 4 bases and J gave up 2 bases, with 13 bases separating them. The CDR3 runs to 14 residues. The CDR3 bases are TGCGCCAGCAGCGCCCGGAGCGGCGCCTACGAGCAGTACTTC. Translating gives CASSARSGAYEQYF.

Here the CDR3 reads CASQSTGTSANEQFF. The CDR3 DNA sequence: TGCGCCAGCCAATCCACCGGGACTAGCGCGAATGAGCAGTTCTTC. The J gene is TRBJ2-1, the V gene TRBV5-1; 10 bases match TRBD2. V lost 7 bases, J lost 7 bases, and 11 bases stayed unmatched. Germline CDR1 is SGHRS and CDR2 is YFSETQ. CDR3 length: 15 residues.

Only a few counts were recorded for this clonotype. The chain is built from TRBV20-1 and TRBJ2-1, with TRBD2 matching 9 bases. The J segment lost 0 bases and the V segment lost 0 bases, leaving 15 bases of the junction unmatched. Germline V gene lookup returns CDR1 DFQATT and CDR2 SNEGSKA (reference sequence). The CDR3 runs to 20 residues. The CDR3 DNA is TGCAGTGCTAGAGATCGCGCTAGCGGGACTTTTGCAAGCTCCTACAATGAGCAGTTCTTC. This sequence encodes CSARDRASGTFASSYNEQFF.

The chain couples TRBV20-1 to TRBJ2-3; TRBD2 might be the D (6 bases). This CDR3 has 17 residues. Per the germline V gene, CDR1 is DFQATT and CDR2 is SNEGSKA (reference sequence). The V gene lost 5 bases and the J gene lost 5 bases, with 26 bases spanning the gap. The CDR3 sequence: CSARKLSTGESLDTQYF. The CDR3 bases are TGCAGTGCTCGTAAGCTATCGACGGGAGAAAGCTTAGATACGCAGTATTTT.